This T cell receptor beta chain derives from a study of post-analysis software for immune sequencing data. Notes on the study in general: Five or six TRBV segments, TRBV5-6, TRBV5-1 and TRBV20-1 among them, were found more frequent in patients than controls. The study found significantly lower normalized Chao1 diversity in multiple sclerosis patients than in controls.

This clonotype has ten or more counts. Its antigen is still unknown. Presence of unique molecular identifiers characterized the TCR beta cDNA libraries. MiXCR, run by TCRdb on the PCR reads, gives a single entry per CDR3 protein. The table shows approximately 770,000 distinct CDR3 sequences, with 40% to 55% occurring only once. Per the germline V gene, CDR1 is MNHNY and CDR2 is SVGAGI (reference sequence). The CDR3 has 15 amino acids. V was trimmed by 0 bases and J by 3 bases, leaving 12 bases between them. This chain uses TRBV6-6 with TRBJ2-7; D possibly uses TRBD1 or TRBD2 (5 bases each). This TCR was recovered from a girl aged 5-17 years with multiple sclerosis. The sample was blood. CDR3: CASSYSEGRGYEQYF. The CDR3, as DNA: TGTGCCAGCAGTTACTCAGAGGGACGGGGCTACGAGCAGTACTTC.